This T cell receptor (beta chain) was profiled in a study of Ad26.COV2.S vaccination and SARS-CoV-2 variants. In the study overall: Intramuscular Ad26.COV2.S doses were given once or twice, 56 days apart.

Clones were sequenced by immunoSEQ multiplex PCR, and TCRdb holds only the in-frame ones, with some missing. Found here are about 330,000 clones, about nine tenths of them singletons; the top ten hold about 5%. CDR3 length: 15 amino acids. Germline CDR1 reads SGHRS; CDR2 reads YFSETQ. Between the trimmed V and J ends, which lost 0 bases and 8 bases, there was a span of 14 bases. A single count supports this clone. Its antigen is currently unknown. Study outcomes and limitations: Reportedly, spike-specific CD8+ and CD4+ T cell responses achieved substantial breadth once vaccination had taken place.

Treatment meaning: about 20 received Ad26.COV2.S at low or high dose, single or two shots; several received placebo; per-sample allocation not given. Sampling was done on day 63 after the first vaccine or placebo injection. The specimen was peripheral blood, collected in a trial of Ad26.COV2.S vaccine versus placebo. The chain couples TRBV5-1 to TRBJ1-4; no clear D gene. The TCR originated in a person aged 18-60 years who received the Ad26.COV2.S COVID-19 vaccine or a placebo. CDR3 sequence (DNA): TGCGCCAGCAGCTTGGAAGGGTCGGCGAAAGAAAAACTGTTTTTT. It codes for CASSLEGSAKEKLFF.